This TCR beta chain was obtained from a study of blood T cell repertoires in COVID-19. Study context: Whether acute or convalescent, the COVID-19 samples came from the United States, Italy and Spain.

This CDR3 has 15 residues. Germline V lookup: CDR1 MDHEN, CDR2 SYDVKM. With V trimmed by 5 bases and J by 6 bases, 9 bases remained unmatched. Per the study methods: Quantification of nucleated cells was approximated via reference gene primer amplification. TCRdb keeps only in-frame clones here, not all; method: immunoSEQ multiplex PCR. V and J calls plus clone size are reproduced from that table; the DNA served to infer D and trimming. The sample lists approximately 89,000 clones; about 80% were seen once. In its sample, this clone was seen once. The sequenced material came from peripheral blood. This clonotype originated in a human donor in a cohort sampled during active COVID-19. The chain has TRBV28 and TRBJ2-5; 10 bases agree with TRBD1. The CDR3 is CASSVPGQGKKTQYF. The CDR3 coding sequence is TGTGCCAGCAGTGTACCGGGACAGGGGAAGAAGACCCAGTACTTC.